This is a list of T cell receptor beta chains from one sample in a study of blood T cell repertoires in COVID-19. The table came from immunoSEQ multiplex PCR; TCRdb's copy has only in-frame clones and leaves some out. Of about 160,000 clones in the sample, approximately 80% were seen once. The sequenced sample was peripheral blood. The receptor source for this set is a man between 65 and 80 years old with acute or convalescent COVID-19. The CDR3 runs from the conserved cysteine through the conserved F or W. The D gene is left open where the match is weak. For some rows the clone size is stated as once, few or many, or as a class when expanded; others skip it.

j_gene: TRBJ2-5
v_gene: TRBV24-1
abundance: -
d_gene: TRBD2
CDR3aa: CATSLGLAGGETQYF
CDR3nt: TGTGCCACCAGCCTGGGACTAGCCGGAGGGGAGACCCAGTACTTC

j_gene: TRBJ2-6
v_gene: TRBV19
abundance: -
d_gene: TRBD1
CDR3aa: CASSPRRGQGSSGANVLTF
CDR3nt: TGTGCCAGTAGTCCCCGCCGAGGACAGGGTAGCTCTGGGGCCAACGTCCTGACTTTC

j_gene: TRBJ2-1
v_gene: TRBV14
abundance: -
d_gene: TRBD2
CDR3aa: CASSQGLAGGEQFF
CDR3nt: TGTGCCAGCAGCCAAGGGCTAGCGGGGGGTGAGCAGTTCTTC

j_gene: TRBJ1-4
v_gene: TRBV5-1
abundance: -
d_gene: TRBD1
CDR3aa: CASSPDRAYEKLFF
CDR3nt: TGCGCCAGCAGCCCGGACAGGGCCTATGAAAAACTGTTTTTT

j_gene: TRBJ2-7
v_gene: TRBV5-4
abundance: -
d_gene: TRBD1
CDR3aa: CASSLSGTAGEQYF
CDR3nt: TGTGCCAGCAGCTTGTCCGGGACAGCAGGAGAGCAGTACTTC

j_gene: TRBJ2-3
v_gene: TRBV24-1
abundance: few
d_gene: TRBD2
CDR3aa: CATKQAGLDTDTQYF
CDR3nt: TGTGCCACCAAACAAGCGGGACTGGACACAGATACGCAGTATTTT

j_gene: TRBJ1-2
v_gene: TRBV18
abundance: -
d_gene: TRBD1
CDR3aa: CASSPDQGVANYGYTF
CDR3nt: TGTGCCAGCTCACCCGACCAGGGGGTAGCTAACTATGGCTACACCTTC

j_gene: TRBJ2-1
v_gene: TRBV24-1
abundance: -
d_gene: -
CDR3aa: CATSAGGPGSYNEQFF
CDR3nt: TGTGCCACCTCAGCCGGGGGGCCCGGGTCTTACAATGAGCAGTTCTTC

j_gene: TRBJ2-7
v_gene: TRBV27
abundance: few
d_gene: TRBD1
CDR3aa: CASSHPTGVGEQYF
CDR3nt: TGTGCCAGCAGTCACCCGACAGGGGTCGGCGAGCAGTACTTC

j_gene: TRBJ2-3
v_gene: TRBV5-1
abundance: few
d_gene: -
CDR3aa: CASSLEASGGGLTDTQYF
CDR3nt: TGCGCCAGCAGCTTGGAAGCGTCAGGCGGGGGCCTCACAGATACGCAGTATTTT

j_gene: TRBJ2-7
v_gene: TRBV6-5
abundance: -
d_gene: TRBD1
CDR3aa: CASSSRPGQGVEQYF
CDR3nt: TGTGCCAGCAGTTCCAGACCGGGACAGGGGGTCGAGCAGTACTTC

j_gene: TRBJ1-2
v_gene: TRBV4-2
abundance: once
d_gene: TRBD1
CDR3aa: CASSQGQGAGNYGYTF
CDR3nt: TGTGCCAGCAGCCAAGGACAGGGGGCAGGTAACTATGGCTACACCTTC

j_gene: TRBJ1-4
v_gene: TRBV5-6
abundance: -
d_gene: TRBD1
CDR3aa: CASSSTGGVEKLFF
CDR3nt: TGTGCCAGCAGCTCTACAGGGGGTGTTGAAAAACTGTTTTTT

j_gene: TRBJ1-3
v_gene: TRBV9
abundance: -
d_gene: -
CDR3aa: CASSLRQDLENTIYF
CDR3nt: TGTGCCAGCAGCCTACGACAGGACTTGGAAAACACCATATATTTT

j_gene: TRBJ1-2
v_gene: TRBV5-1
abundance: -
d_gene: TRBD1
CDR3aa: CASSTGTGANYGYTF
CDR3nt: TGCGCCAGCAGCACCGGGACAGGGGCCAACTATGGCTACACCTTC

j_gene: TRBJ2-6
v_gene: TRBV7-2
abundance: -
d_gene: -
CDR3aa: CASSPGYGANVLTF
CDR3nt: TGTGCCAGCAGCCCAGGGTATGGGGCCAACGTCCTGACTTTC

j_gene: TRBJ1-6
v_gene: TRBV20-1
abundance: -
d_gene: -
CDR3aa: CSASTGKGSPLHF
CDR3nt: TGCAGTGCTAGTACGGGGAAGGGATCACCCCTCCACTTT

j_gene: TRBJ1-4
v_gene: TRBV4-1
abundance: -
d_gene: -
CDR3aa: CASSGGVPTGEKLFF
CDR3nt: TGCGCCAGCAGCGGAGGGGTCCCGACCGGTGAAAAACTGTTTTTT

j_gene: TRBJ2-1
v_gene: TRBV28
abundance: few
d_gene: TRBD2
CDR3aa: CASSLNSGLASNEQFF
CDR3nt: TGTGCCAGCAGTTTGAACTCGGGACTAGCGTCCAATGAGCAGTTCTTC

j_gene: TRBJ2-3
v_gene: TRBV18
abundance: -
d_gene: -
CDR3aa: CASSPWADNTDTQYF
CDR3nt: TGTGCCAGCTCACCTTGGGCAGATAACACAGATACGCAGTATTTT

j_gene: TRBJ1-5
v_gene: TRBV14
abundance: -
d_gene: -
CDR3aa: CASSQGGKQPQHF
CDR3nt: TGTGCCAGCAGCCAAGGGGGCAAACAGCCCCAGCATTTT

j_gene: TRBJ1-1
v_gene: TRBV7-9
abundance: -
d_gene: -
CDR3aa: CASSLDERGTEAFF
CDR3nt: TGTGCCAGCAGCTTAGATGAGAGAGGGACTGAAGCTTTCTTT

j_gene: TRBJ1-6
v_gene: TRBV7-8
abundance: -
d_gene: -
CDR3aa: CASSPTGSHSPLHF
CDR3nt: TGTGCCAGCAGCCCCACAGGGTCTCATTCACCCCTCCACTTT

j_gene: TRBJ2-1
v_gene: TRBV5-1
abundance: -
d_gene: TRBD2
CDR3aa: CASSSAPTSGGARYNEQFF
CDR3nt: TGCGCCAGCAGCTCGGCCCCCACTAGCGGGGGGGCCCGATACAATGAGCAGTTCTTC

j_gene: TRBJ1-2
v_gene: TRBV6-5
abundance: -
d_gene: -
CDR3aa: CASSKKTRHPYGYTF
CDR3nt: TGTGCCAGCAGTAAGAAGACCAGGCATCCCTATGGCTACACCTTC

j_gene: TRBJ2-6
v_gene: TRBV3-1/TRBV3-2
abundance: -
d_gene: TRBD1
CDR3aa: CASSGSYRGSGANVLTF
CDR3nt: TGTGCCAGCAGCGGATCCTACAGGGGCTCTGGGGCCAACGTCCTGACTTTC

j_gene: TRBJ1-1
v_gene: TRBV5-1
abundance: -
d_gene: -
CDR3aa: CASSSPALSGEAFF
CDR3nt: TGCGCCAGCAGCTCCCCCGCGTTATCCGGTGAAGCTTTCTTT

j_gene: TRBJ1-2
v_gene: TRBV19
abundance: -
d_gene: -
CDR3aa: CASSTRPGSYGYTF
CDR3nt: TGTGCCAGTAGTACCCGCCCGGGGAGCTATGGCTACACCTTC

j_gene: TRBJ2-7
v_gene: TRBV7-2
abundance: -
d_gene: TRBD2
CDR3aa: CASSFRGEAYEQYF
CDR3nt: TGTGCCAGCAGCTTTCGGGGGGAAGCCTACGAGCAGTACTTC

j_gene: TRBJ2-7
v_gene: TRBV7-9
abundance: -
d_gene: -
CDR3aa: CASSYLGYEQYF
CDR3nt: TGTGCCAGCAGCTACCTAGGCTACGAGCAGTACTTC

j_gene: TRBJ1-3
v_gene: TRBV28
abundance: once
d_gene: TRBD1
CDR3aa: CASSFVVDRGPGNTIYF
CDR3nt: TGTGCCAGCAGTTTTGTCGTGGACAGGGGGCCTGGAAACACCATATATTTT

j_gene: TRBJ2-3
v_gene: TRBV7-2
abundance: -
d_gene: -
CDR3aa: CASSPRGAGEADTQYF
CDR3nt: TGTGCCAGCAGCCCCCGGGGGGCGGGGGAAGCAGATACGCAGTATTTT

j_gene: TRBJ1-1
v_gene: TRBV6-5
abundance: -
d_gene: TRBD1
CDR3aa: CASRGVGTGDPEAFF
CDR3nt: TGTGCCAGCAGGGGGGTGGGGACAGGGGACCCTGAAGCTTTCTTT

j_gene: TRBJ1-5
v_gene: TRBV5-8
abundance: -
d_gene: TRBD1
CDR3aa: CASDRGYSNQPQHF
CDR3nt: TGTGCCAGCGACAGGGGATATAGCAATCAGCCCCAGCATTTT

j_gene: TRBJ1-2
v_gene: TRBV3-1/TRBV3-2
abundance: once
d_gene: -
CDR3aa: CASSHGVMRNYGYTF
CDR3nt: TGTGCCAGCAGCCACGGGGTTATGAGGAACTATGGCTACACCTTC

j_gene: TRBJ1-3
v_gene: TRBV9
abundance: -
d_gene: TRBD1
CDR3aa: CASSVGGTATAIYF
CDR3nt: TGTGCCAGCAGCGTAGGGGGGACAGCCACCGCCATATATTTT

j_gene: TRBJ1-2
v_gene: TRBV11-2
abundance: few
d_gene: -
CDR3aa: CASSSQENYGYTF
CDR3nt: TGTGCCAGCAGCTCCCAGGAAAACTATGGCTACACCTTC

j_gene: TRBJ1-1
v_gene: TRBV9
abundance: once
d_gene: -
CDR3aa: CASTITATGNTEAFF
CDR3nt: TGTGCCAGCACCATTACTGCGACAGGAAACACTGAAGCTTTCTTT

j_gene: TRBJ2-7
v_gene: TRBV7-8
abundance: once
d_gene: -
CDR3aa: CASSLGSGPYEQYF
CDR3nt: TGTGCCAGCAGCTTGGGTAGCGGTCCCTACGAGCAGTACTTC

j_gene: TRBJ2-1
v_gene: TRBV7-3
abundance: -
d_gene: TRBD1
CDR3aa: CASSLTPRDRADNEQFF
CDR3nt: TGTGCCAGCAGCTTAACCCCCCGGGACAGGGCCGACAATGAGCAGTTCTTC

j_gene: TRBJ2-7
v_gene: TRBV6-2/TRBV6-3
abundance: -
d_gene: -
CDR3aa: CASSFPGSYEQYF
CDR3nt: TGTGCCAGCAGTTTTCCAGGATCCTACGAGCAGTACTTC

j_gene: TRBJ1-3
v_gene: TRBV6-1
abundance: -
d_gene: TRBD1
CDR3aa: CASSEYRDRGPQGNTIYF
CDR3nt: TGTGCCAGCAGTGAATACCGGGACAGGGGGCCGCAAGGAAACACCATATATTTT

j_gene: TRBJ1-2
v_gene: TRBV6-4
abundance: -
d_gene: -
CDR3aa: CASRGWGRFYGYTF
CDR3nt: TGTGCCAGCAGGGGCTGGGGGCGTTTCTATGGCTACACCTTC

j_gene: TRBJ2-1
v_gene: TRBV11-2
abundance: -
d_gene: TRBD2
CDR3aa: CASSLEGGGYNEQFF
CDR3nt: TGTGCCAGCAGCTTAGAAGGCGGGGGGTACAATGAGCAGTTCTTC

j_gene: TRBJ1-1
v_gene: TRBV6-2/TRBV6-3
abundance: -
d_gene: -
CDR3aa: CASSYWEGMNTEAFF
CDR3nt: TGTGCCAGCAGTTACTGGGAGGGGATGAACACTGAAGCTTTCTTT

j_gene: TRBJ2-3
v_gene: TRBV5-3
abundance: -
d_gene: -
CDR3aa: CARNQRANTQYF
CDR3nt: TGTGCCAGAAACCAGCGGGCCAATACGCAGTATTTT

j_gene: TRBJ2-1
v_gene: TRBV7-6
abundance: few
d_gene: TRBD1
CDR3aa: CASSSPGQGKGNEQFF
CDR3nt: TGTGCCAGCAGCTCACCCGGACAGGGGAAAGGGAATGAGCAGTTCTTC

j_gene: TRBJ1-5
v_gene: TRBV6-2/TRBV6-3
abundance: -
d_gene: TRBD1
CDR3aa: CASSYTGDGNQPQHF
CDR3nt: TGTGCCAGCAGTTATACAGGGGACGGCAATCAGCCCCAGCATTTT

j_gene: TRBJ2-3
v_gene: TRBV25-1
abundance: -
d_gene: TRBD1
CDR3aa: CASSGQGAATQYF
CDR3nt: TGTGCCAGCAGTGGACAGGGGGCCGCTACGCAGTATTTT

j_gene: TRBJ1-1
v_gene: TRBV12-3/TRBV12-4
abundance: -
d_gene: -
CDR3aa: CASSRGTEAFF
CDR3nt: TGTGCCAGCAGTCGAGGTACTGAAGCTTTCTTT

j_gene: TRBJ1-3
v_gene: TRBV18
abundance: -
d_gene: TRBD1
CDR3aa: CASSPGQGAAGNTIYF
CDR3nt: TGTGCCAGCTCACCAGGCCAGGGGGCAGCTGGAAACACCATATATTTT

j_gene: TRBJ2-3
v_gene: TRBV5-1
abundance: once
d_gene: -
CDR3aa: CASSLGSDTQYF
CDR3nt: TGCGCCAGCAGCTTGGGTAGTGATACGCAGTATTTT

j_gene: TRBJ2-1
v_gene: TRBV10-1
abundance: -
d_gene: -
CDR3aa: CASTMWGGPRNEQFF
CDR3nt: TGCGCCAGCACCATGTGGGGGGGGCCGAGGAATGAGCAGTTCTTC

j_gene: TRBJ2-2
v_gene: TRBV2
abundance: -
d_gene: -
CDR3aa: CASSRQLTGELFF
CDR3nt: TGTGCCAGCAGTCGACAGCTAACCGGGGAGCTGTTTTTT

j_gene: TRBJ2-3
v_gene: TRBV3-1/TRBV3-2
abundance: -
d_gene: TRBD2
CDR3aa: CASSLIAGATDTQYF
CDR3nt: TGTGCCAGCAGCCTTATAGCGGGAGCTACAGATACGCAGTATTTT